Below, 17 T cell receptor beta chains from the same sample are listed, as sequenced in a study of blood T cell repertoires in COVID-19. Profiled with immunoSEQ multiplex PCR; TCRdb holds only in-frame clones, not every one. The data show over 250,000 clones, with under 90% seen just once and roughly 2.2% held by the top ten. Specimen: peripheral blood. The origin of the receptors is a man in his forties or fifties with acute or convalescent COVID-19.

The chain recombines TRBV7-3 with TRBJ2-5, with TRBD1 matching over 8 bases. CDR1 SGHTA and CDR2 FQGTGA come from the germline V gene. Trimming at V came to 2 bases and at J to 2 bases, leaving 13 bases not matched to a gene. The CDR3 is made up of 18 amino acids. The CDR3 nucleotides read TGTGCCAGCAGCTTATTCGGTCCCGGGACAGGTCTTCAAGAGACCCAGTACTTC. Its protein product is CASSLFGPGTGLQETQYF.

V and J are TRBV5-4 and TRBJ1-1, with a weak D call TRBD1 (5 bases). Germline values: CDR1 SGHNT, CDR2 YYREEE (reference sequence). V shed 1 base and J shed 4 bases, with 8 bases lying between them. CDR3 size: 13 residues. This CDR3 reads CASSLNGGTEAFF. CDR3 sequence (DNA): TGTGCCAGCAGCTTGAACGGGGGCACTGAAGCTTTCTTT.

Here the CDR3 DNA reads TGTGCCAGCAGCCCAGGACAGCCCTACGAGCAGTACTTC. Its protein is CASSPGQPYEQYF. The chain joins TRBV3-1 (or the pseudogene TRBV3-2) to TRBJ2-7; weak D call: TRBD1 (6 bases). This CDR3 contains 13 residues. The germline V and J ends were trimmed by 4 bases and 2 bases, with 9 bases remaining between them. The germline V gene has CDR1 LGHDT and CDR2 YNNKEL (reference sequence).

The V gene is TRBV5-1, the J gene TRBJ2-7; possibly TRBD2 for D (6 bases). Germline values: CDR1 SGHRS, CDR2 YFSETQ. CDR3 length equals 16 residues. Trimming removed 6 bases from V and 5 bases from J, with 24 bases in between. In nucleotides, the CDR3 is TGCGCCAGCACGTCCATGTCGGGGAGGCGCTATAACGAGCAGTACTTC. It translates to CASTSMSGRRYNEQYF.

The chain recombines TRBV7-9 with TRBJ2-5; D gene uncertain. The CDR3 is 11 residues long. Germline V gene lookup returns CDR1 SEHNR and CDR2 FQNEAQ (reference sequence). With 4 bases removed from V and 7 bases from J, the gap between germline ends came to 7 bases. As DNA, the CDR3 is TGTGCCAGCAGCTACGAAGCGACCCAGTACTTC. It yields the protein CASSYEATQYF.

The chain joins TRBV4-2 to TRBJ2-2; D may be TRBD2 (5 bases). V lost 6 bases and J lost 1, with 15 bases in between. Germline assignment: CDR1 LGHNA and CDR2 YNFKEQ. This CDR3 contains 16 residues. CDR3 sequence (DNA): TGTGCCAGCAGTCGTAAGGAGCGGAAGAACACCGGGGAGCTGTTTTTT. It translates to CASSRKERKNTGELFF.

The genes are TRBV19 and TRBJ1-2; 7 positions agree with TRBD1. The J segment lost 4 bases and the V segment lost 7 bases, leaving 9 bases of the junction unmatched. Germline V gives CDR1 LNHDA, CDR2 SQIVND (reference sequence). The CDR3 totals 14 residues. CDR3 sequence (DNA): TGTGCCAGTATAGCCGGGACAGCGCTCTATGGCTACACCTTC. Translating gives CASIAGTALYGYTF. The whole variable domain, remainder taken from reference TRBV19 and TRBJ1-2, is DGGITQSPKYLFRKEGQNVTLSCEQNLNHDAMYWYRQDPGQGLRLIYYSQIVNDFQKGDIAEGYSVSREKKESFPLTVTSAQKNPTAFYLCASIAGTALYGYTFGSGTRLTVV.

The chain recombines TRBV7-9 with TRBJ1-1; D might be TRBD1 (5 bases). V lost 8 bases, J lost 0 bases, and 13 bases lay in between. The CDR3 covers 14 residues. CDR1 is SEHNR and CDR2 is FQNEAQ in the germline V gene (reference sequence). The CDR3 here is CASGGYRLNTEAFF. The CDR3 nucleotides are TGTGCCAGCGGGGGGTACAGGCTGAACACTGAAGCTTTCTTT.

This clone is a singleton in its sample. The chain employs TRBV19 and TRBJ1-2; perhaps TRBD1 as D (6 bases). Trimming pared 4 bases from V and 3 bases from J, leaving 15 bases between. The CDR3 length is 15 residues. Germline CDR1 reads LNHDA; CDR2 reads SQIVND (reference sequence). The CDR3 nucleotides are TGTGCCAGTAGTAGAGAGGAGGGGGGGGACTATGGCTACACCTTC. This translates into CASSREEGGDYGYTF.

This sequence joins TRBV7-8 and TRBJ2-7; D unresolved. Trimming cost V 0 bases and J 0 bases, with 6 bases left between them. This CDR3 region has 14 residues. From germline, CDR1 is SGHVS and CDR2 FQNEAQ. CDR3 region: CASSLAPSSYEQYF. The DNA for the CDR3 is TGTGCCAGCAGCTTAGCTCCGTCCTCCTACGAGCAGTACTTC.

The rearrangement joins TRBV28 to TRBJ1-1; 9 bases are a match to TRBD1. Trimming took 9 bases from V and 4 from J; bases not matched to a gene: 9. The CDR3 has 14 amino acids. Germline V gene sequence: CDR1 MDHEN, CDR2 SYDVKM. This chain's CDR3 is CASKQGALGTEAFF. In DNA form, the CDR3 reads TGTGCCAGTAAACAGGGGGCGCTGGGCACTGAAGCTTTCTTT.

The chain links TRBV25-1 to TRBJ2-6; D is uncertain. CDR1 is MGHDK and CDR2 is SYGVNS in the germline V gene. V was clipped by 4 bases and J by 0 bases, with 4 bases between them. This CDR3 is built from 14 residues. The CDR3, as DNA: TGTGCCAGCAGTGGACTCTCTGGGGCCAACGTCCTGACTTTC. Its protein is CASSGLSGANVLTF.

The genes are TRBV30 and TRBJ1-2, with D possibly being TRBD1 (6 bases). CDR3 length equals 13 residues. Per germline, CDR1 GTSNPN and CDR2 SVGIG (reference sequence). V was clipped by 4 bases and J by 4 bases, with 13 bases between them. In DNA, the CDR3 is TGTGCCTGGACCCTACAGGGTCTCTATGGCTACACCTTC. This sequence encodes CAWTLQGLYGYTF.

This clone has just one count. In the same sample, other DNA sequences code for this CDR3. V gene TRBV29-1 combines with J gene TRBJ1-3; the D gene is possibly TRBD1 (5 bases). The germline CDR1 and CDR2 sequences are SQVTM and ANQGSEA. The length of the CDR3 is 11 residues. V was trimmed by 6 bases and J by 4 bases, leaving 7 bases between them. Written as DNA, the CDR3 is TGCAGCGTAGACAGCGGAAACACCATATATTTT. Amino acid sequence: CSVDSGNTIYF. Variable domain in full (rest from reference TRBV29-1 and TRBJ1-3): SAVISQKPSRDICQRGTSLTIQCQVDSQVTMMFWYRQQPGQSLTLIATANQGSEATYESGFVIDKFPISRPNLTFSTLTVSNMSPEDSSIYLCSVDSGNTIYFGEGSWLTVV.

The V and J genes are TRBV6-2 or TRBV6-3 and TRBJ2-1; D gene unclear. There are 12 residues in the CDR3. Germline V gene data show CDR1 as MNHEY and CDR2 as SVGEGT. Between the trimmed V and J ends, which lost 6 bases and 4 bases, there was a span of 7 bases. CDR3 DNA: TGTGCCAGCAGCAAACAATACAATGAGCAGTTCTTC. Translating it yields CASSKQYNEQFF.

The chain uses TRBV12-5 and TRBJ2-2; D uncertain. Germline assignment: CDR1 LGHNT and CDR2 FRNRAP. V was clipped by 6 bases and J by 1 base, with 12 bases between them. CDR3 length: 15 amino acids. CDR3: CASGLPAVNTGELFF. CDR3 nucleotides: TGTGCTAGTGGCCTTCCCGCAGTGAACACCGGGGAGCTGTTTTTT.

The table lists this clone with a few counts. This chain uses TRBV6-1 with TRBJ1-2; 8 nucleotides line up with TRBD1. CDR3 length equals 15 residues. Trimming cost V 1 base and J 5 bases; bases outside gene matches: 6. Germline V gene data show CDR1 as MNHNS and CDR2 as SASEGT. Written as DNA, the CDR3 is TGTGCCAGCAGTGAAGGCCGACAGGGGCGGTATGGCTACACCTTC. Residues: CASSEGRQGRYGYTF.